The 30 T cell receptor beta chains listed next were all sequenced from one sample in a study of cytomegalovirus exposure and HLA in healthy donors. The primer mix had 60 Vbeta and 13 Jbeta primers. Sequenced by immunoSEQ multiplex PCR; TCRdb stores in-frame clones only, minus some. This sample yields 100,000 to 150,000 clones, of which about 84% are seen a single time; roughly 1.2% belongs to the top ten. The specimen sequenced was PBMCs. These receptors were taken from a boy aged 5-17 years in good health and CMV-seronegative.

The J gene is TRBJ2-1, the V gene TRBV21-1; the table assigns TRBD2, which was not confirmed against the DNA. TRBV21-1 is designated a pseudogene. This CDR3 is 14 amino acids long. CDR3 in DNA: TGTGCCAGCAGTCTGGGACTAGCTATAAATGAGCAGTTCTTC. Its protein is CASSLGLAINEQFF.

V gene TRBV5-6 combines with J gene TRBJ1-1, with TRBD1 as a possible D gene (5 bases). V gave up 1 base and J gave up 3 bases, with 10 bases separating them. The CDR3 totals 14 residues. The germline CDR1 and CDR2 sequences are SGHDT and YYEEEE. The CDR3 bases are TGTGCCAGCAGCTTGCCAGGGAGGGACACTGAAGCTTTCTTT. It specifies CASSLPGRDTEAFF. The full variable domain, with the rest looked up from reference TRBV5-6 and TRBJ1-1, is DAGVTQSPTHLIKTRGQQVTLRCSPKSGHDTVSWYQQALGQGPQFIFQYYEEEERQRGNFPDRFSGHQFPNYSSELNVNALLLGDSALYLCASSLPGRDTEAFFGQGTRLTVV.

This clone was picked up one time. The CDR3 here is CASSSQNTEAFF. CDR3 nucleotide sequence: TGTGCCAGCAGCTCACAGAACACTGAAGCTTTCTTT. The J gene is TRBJ1-1, the V gene TRBV7-2; no definite D call. The length of the CDR3 is 12 residues. The V and J ends lost 4 bases and 1 base respectively, with 4 bases between them. The V gene's germline CDR1 is SGHTA and CDR2 FQGNSA.

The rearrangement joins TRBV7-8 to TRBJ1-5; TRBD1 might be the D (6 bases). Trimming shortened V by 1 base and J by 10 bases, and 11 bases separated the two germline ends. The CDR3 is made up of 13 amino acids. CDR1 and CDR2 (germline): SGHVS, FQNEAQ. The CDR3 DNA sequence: TGTGCCAGCAGCTTAGACAGGGCGGAACCCCAGCATTTT. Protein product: CASSLDRAEPQHF. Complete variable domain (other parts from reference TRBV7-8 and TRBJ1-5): GAGVSQSPRYKVAKRGQDVALRCDPISGHVSLFWYQQALGQGPEFLTYFQNEAQLDKSGLPSDRFFAERPEGSVSTLKIQRTQQEDSAVYLCASSLDRAEPQHFGDGTRLSIL.

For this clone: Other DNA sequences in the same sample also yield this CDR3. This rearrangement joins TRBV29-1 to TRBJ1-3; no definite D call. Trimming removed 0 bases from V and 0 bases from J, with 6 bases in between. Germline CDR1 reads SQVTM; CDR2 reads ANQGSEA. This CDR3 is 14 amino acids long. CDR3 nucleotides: TGCAGCGTTGAAGACGGTAGCTCTGGAAACACCATATATTTT. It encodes CSVEDGSSGNTIYF.

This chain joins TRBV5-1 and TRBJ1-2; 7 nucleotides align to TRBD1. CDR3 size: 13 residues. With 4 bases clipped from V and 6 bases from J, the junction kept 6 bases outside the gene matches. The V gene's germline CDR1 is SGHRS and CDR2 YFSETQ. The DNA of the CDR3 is TGCGCCAGCAGCATCGGACAGGACAATGGCTACACCTTC. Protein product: CASSIGQDNGYTF.

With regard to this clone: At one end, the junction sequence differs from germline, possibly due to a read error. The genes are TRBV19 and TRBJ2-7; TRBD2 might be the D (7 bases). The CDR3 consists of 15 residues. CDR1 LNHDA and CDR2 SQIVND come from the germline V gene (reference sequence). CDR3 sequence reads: CASSSGGGGSYGQYF. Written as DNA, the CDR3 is TGTGCCAGTAGCTCGGGGGGCGGCGGCTCCTACGGGCAGTACTTC.

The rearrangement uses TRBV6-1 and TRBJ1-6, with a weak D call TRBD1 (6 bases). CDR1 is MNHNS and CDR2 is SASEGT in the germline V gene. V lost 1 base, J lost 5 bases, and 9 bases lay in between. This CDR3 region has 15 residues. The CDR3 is CASSEVTGHNSPLHF. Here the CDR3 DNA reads TGTGCCAGCAGTGAAGTAACAGGGCATAATTCACCCCTCCACTTT.

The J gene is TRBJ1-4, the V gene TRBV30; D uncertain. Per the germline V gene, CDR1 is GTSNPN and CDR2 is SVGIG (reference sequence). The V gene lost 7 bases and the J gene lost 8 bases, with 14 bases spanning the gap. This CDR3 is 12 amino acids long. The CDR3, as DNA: TGTGCCTCCGGGTTTACCTTGGAAAAACTGTTTTTT. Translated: CASGFTLEKLFF.

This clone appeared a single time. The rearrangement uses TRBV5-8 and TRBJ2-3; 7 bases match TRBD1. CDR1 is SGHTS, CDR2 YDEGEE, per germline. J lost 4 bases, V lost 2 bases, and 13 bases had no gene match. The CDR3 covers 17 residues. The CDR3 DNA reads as TGTGCCAGCAGCTTAAAAGGACAGGTCCGGGGAGCAGATACGCAGTATTTT. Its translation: CASSLKGQVRGADTQYF.

CDR3 in amino acids: CASRVDRNTEAFF. CDR3 sequence (DNA): TGTGCCAGCAGAGTGGACAGGAACACTGAAGCTTTCTTT. The chain couples TRBV7-9 to TRBJ1-1; D might be TRBD1 (6 bases). There are 13 residues in the CDR3. Germline CDR1 and CDR2: SEHNR and FQNEAQ (reference sequence). Trimming cost V 6 bases and J 1 base, with 9 bases left between them.

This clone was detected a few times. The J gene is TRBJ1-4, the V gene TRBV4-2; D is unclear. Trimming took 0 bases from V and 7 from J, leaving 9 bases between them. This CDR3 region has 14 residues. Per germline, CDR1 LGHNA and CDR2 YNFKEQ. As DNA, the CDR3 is TGTGCCAGCAGCCAAGACAGGTTGAGTGAAAAACTGTTTTTT. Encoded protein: CASSQDRLSEKLFF.

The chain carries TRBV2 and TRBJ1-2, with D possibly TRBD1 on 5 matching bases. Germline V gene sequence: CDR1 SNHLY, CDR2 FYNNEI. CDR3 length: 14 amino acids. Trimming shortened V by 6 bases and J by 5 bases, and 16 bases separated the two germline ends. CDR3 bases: TGTGCCAGCAGGGGGGAGGGGCTGCGGTATGGCTACACCTTC. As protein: CASRGEGLRYGYTF. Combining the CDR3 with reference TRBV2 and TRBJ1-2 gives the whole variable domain EPEVTQTPSHQVTQMGQEVILRCVPISNHLYFYWYRQILGQKVEFLVSFYNNEISEKSEIFDDQFSVERPDGSNFTLKIRSTKLEDSAMYFCASRGEGLRYGYTFGSGTRLTVV.

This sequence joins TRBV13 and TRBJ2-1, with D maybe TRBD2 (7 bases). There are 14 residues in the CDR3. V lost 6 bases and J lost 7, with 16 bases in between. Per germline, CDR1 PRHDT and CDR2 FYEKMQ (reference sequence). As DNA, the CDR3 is TGTGCCAGCAGGAATAGGGGGGGAAGTAATGAGCAGTTCTTC. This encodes CASRNRGGSNEQFF.

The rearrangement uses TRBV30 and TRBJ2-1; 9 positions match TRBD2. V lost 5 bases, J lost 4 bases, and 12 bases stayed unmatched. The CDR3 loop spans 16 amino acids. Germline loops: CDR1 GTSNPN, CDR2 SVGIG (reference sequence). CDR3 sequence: CAWEGSGSGSYNEQFF. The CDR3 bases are TGTGCCTGGGAGGGGTCGGGTAGCGGGAGTTACAATGAGCAGTTCTTC.

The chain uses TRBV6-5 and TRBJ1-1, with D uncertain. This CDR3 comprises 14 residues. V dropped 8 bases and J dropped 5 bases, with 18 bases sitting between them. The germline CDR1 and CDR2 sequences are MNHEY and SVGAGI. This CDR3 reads CASGEIDPGTEAFF. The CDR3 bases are TGTGCCAGCGGAGAGATTGATCCGGGGACTGAAGCTTTCTTT.

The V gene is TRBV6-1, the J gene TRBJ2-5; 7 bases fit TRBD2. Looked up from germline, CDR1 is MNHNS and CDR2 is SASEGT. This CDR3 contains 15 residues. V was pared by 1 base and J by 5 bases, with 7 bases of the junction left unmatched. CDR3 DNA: TGTGCCAGCAGTGAAGTCGGCGGGAGTCCTGAGACCCAGTACTTC. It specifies CASSEVGGSPETQYF.

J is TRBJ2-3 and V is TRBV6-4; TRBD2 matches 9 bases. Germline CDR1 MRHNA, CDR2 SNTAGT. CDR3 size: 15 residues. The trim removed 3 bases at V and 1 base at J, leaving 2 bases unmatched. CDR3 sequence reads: CASSEAGGGTDTQYF. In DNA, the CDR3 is TGTGCCAGCAGTGAGGCGGGAGGGGGCACAGATACGCAGTATTTT.

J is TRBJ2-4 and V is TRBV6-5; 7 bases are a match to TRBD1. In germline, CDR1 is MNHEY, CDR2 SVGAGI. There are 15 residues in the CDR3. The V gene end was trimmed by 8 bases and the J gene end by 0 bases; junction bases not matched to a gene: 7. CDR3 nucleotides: TGTGCCAGCGCGACAGGGATCCTAGCCAAAAACATTCAGTACTTC. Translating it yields CASATGILAKNIQYF.

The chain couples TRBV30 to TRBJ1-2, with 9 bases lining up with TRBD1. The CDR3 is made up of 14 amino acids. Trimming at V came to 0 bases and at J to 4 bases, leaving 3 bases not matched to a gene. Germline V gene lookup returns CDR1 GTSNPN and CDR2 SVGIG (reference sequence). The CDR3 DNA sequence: TGTGCCTGGAGTGTACAGGGGGCTGGCTATGGCTACACCTTC. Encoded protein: CAWSVQGAGYGYTF.

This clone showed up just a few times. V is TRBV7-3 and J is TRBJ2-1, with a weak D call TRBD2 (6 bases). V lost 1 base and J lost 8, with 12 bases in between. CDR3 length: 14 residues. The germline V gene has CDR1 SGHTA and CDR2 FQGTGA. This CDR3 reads CASSLMEGHYEQFF. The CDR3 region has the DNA TGTGCCAGCAGCTTAATGGAGGGCCACTATGAGCAGTTCTTC.

CDR3: CATSSLGTAGNTIYF. Here the CDR3 DNA reads TGTGCCACCAGCTCCCTGGGGACAGCTGGAAACACCATATATTTT. The chain links TRBV15 to TRBJ1-3, with 7 nucleotides matching TRBD1. This CDR3 contains 15 residues. Germline CDR1 and CDR2: LNHNV and YYDKDF (reference sequence). Losses at the gene ends were 5 bases for V and 2 bases for J; bases not matched to a gene: 6.

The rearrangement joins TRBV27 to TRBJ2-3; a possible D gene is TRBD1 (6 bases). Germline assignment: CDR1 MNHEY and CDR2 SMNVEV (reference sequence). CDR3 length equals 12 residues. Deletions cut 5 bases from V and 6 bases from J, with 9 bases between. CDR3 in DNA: TGTGCCAGCAGTCAGACAGGCGATACGCAGTATTTT. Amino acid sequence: CASSQTGDTQYF.

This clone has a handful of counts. CDR3 nucleotides: TGTGCCATCCTAGCGGACTCCTACGAGCAGTACTTC. Its protein product is CAILADSYEQYF. The chain employs TRBV6-5 and TRBJ2-7, with 7 bases aligning to TRBD2. The ends lost 10 bases at V and 0 bases at J; junction bases unmatched: 3. The CDR3 covers 12 residues. Germline V gene sequence: CDR1 MNHEY, CDR2 SVGAGI.

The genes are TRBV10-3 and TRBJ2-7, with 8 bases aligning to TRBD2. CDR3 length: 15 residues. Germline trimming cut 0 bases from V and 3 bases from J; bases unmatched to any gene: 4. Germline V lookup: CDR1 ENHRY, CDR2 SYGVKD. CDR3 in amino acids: CAISESGLADYEQYF. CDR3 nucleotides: TGTGCCATCAGTGAGTCTGGACTAGCAGACTACGAGCAGTACTTC.

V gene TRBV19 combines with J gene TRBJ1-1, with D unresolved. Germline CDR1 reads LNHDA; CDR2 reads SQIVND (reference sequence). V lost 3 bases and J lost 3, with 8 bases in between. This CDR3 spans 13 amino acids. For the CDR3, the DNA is TGTGCCAGTAGTATCGCCAGGCACACTGAAGCTTTCTTT. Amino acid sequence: CASSIARHTEAFF.

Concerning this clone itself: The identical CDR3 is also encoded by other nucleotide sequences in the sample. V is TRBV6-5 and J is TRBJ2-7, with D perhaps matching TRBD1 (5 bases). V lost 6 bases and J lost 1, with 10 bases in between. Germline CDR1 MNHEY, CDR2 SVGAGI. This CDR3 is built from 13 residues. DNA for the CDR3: TGTGCCAGCAGACGGACATCGTCCTACGAGCAGTACTTC. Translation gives CASRRTSSYEQYF.

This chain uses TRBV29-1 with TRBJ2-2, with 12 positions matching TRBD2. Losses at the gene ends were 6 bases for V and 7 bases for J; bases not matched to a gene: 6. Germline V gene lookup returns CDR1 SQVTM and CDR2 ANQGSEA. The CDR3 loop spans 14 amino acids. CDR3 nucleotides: TGCAGCGTCAGACTAGCGGGAGTAGGCGGGGAGCTGTTTTTT. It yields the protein CSVRLAGVGGELFF.

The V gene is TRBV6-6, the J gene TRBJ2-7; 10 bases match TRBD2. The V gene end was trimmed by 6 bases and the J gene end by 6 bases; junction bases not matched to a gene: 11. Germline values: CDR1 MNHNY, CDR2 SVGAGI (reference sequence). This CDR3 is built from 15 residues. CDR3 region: CASSYSGRYLSEQYF. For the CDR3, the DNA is TGTGCCAGCAGCTATAGCGGGAGGTACCTCTCCGAGCAGTACTTC.

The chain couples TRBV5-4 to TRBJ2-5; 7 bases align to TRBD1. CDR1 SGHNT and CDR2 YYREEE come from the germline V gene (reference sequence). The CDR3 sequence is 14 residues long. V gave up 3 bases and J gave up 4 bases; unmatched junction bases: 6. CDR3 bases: TGTGCCAGCAGCTCTGAGACAGGGTCAGAGACCCAGTACTTC. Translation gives CASSSETGSETQYF.